Shown below are 3 T cell receptor beta chains from a single sample sequenced in a study of vaccination and CD4 T cells after COVID-19. The sample's treatment: roughly 10-day PBMC culture with coronavirus spike peptide pools or control peptides (ViraFEST assay). The Oncomine TCR Beta short-read assay sequenced DNA from cultured CD4+ T cells. TCRdb redid the calling of the PCR reads with MiXCR, one entry per CDR3 protein. This sample has roughly 14,000 distinct CDR3 sequences, with approximately 52% found just once. No antigen has been identified for these receptors. The sequenced sample was CD4+ T cells from blood, cultured in vitro. The receptors here all came from a human donor who had recovered from COVID-19.

The gene calls are TRBV30 and TRBJ2-3; no definite D call. This CDR3 is 13 amino acids long. The V and J ends lost 0 bases and 2 bases respectively, with 6 bases between them. The germline V gene has CDR1 GTSNPN and CDR2 SVGIG (reference sequence). The CDR3 loop reads CAWSVRTTDTQYF. In DNA, the CDR3 is TGTGCCTGGAGTGTAAGGACCACAGATACGCAGTATTTT.

This chain links TRBV19 with TRBJ1-1; D gene unclear. Germline CDR1 LNHDA, CDR2 SQIVND (reference sequence). V lost 2 bases, J lost 0 bases, and 10 bases lay in between. The CDR3 is 15 residues long. In DNA, the CDR3 is TGTGCCAGTAGTATACATGGGTCGGTGAACACTGAAGCTTTCTTT. It translates to CASSIHGSVNTEAFF.

V and J are TRBV4-2 and TRBJ1-2, with TRBD1 matching over 10 bases. In germline, CDR1 is LGHNA, CDR2 YNFKEQ. J gave up 3 bases and V 4 bases, and 8 bases lay outside the gene matches. The CDR3 covers 16 residues. The CDR3 protein is CASSPQVGTGDYGYTF. CDR3 DNA: TGTGCCAGCAGCCCGCAGGTCGGGACAGGGGACTATGGCTACACCTTC.